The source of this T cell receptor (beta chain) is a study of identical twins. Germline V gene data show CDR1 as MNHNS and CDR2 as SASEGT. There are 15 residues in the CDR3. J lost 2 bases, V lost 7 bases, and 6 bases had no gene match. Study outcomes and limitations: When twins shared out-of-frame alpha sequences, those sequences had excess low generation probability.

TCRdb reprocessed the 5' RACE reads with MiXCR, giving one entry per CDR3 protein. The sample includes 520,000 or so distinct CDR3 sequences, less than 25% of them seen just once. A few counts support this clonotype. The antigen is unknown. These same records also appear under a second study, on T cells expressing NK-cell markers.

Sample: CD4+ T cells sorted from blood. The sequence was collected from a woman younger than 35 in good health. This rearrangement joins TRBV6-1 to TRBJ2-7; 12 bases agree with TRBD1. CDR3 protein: CASKARDRGPYEQYF. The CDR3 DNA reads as TGTGCCAGCAAGGCCCGGGACAGGGGGCCCTACGAGCAGTACTTC.